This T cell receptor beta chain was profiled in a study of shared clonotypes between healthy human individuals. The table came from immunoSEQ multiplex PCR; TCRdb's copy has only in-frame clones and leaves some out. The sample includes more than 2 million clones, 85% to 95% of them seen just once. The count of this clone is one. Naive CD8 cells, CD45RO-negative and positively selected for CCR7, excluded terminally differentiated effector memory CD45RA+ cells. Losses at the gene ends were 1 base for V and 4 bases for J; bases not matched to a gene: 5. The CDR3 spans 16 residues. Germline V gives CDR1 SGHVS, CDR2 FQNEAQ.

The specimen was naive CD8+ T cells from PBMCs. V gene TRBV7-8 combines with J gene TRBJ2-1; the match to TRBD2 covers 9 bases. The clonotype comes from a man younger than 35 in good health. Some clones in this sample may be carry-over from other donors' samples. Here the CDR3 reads CASSLVGGRAYNEQFF. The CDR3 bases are TGTGCCAGCAGCTTAGTGGGCGGGAGGGCTTACAATGAGCAGTTCTTC. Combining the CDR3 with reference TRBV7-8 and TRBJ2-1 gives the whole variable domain GAGVSQSPRYKVAKRGQDVALRCDPISGHVSLFWYQQALGQGPEFLTYFQNEAQLDKSGLPSDRFFAERPEGSVSTLKIQRTQQEDSAVYLCASSLVGGRAYNEQFFGPGTRLTVL.